This TCR beta chain was observed in a study of shared clonotypes between healthy human individuals. Trimming took 5 bases from V and 0 from J, leaving 20 bases between them. Germline lookup yields CDR1 MDHEN and CDR2 SYDVKM. This CDR3 is built from 18 residues. As defined, naive CD8 cells were CD45RO-negative and positively selected for CCR7, with terminally differentiated effector memory CD45RA+ cells excluded. Sequencing used immunoSEQ multiplex PCR; TCRdb keeps in-frame clones, though not all of them. The sample lists over 800,000 clones; nearly 95% were seen once. The V gene is TRBV28, the J gene TRBJ2-1, with unresolved D. This sequence was found in a man aged 25-45 years in good health. Material for sequencing was naive CD8+ T cells sorted from blood. CDR3 bases: TGTGCCAGCAGTGACTTAGGAACGGGTCTTAGCTCCTACAATGAGCAGTTCTTC. Protein sequence: CASSDLGTGLSSYNEQFF.